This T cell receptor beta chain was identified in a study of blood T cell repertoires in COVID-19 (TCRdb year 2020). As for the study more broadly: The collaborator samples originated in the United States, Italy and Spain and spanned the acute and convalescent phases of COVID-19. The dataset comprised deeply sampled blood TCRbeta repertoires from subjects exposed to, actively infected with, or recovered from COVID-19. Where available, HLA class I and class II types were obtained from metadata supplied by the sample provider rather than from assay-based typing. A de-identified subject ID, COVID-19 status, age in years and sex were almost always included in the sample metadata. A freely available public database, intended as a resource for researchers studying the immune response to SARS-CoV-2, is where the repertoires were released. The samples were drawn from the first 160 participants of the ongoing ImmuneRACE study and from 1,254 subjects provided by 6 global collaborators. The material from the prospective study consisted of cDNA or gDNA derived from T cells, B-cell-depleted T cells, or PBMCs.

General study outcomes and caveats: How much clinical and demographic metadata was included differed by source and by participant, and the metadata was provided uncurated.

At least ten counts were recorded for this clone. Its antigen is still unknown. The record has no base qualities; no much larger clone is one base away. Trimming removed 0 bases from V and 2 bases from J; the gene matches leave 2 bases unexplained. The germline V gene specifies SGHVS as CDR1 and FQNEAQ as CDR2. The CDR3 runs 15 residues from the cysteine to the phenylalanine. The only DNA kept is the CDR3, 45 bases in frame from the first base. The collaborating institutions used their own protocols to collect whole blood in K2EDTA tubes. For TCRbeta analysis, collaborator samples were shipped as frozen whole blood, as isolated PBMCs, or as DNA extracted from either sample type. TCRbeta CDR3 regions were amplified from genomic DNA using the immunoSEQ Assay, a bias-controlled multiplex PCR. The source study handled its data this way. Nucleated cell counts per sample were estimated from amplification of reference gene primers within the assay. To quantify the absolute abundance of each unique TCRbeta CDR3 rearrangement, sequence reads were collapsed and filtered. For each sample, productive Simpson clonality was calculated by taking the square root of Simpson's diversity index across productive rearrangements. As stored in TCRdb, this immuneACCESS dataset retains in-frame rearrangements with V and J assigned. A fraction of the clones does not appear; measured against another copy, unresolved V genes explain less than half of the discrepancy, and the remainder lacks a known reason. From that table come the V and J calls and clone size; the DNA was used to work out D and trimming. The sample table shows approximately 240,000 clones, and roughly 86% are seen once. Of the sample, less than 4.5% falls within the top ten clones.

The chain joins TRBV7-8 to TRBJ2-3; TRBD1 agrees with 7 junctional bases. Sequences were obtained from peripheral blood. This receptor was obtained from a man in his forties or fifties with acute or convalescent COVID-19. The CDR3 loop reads CASSLAQGNTDTQYF. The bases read TGTGCCAGCAGCTTAGCACAGGGGAACACAGATACGCAGTATTTT.